The rows below give T cell receptor beta chains drawn from one sample of a study of T cells in localized non-small cell lung cancer. Method: immunoSEQ multiplex PCR; TCRdb's copy keeps in-frame clones and lacks some. The sample lists 950 to 1,500 clones; roughly 43% were seen once. The sequences come from lung tumor tissue, collected before any cancer treatment. The receptors were gathered from a woman aged 35 to 75 with stage I lung adenocarcinoma. Both conserved end residues are trimmed from each CDR3. The D gene is left open where the match is weak.

>TRBV4-1|TRBD1
ASSQGATGVTGELF
>TRBV25-1|TRBD2
ASSERTSQETQY
>TRBV1|-
ASSQSGLAGTYEQY
>TRBV19|-
ASSIDHSTGSNQPQH
>TRBV6-8|-
ASTSKASNEQF
>TRBV12-5|-
ASRIGTYGYT
>TRBV6-8|TRBD2
AARGSGVRTGELF
>TRBV28|-
ASSFPHPYEQY
>TRBV6-8|TRBD1
ASSPGGFNYGYT
>TRBV11-3|TRBD2
ASSHWGLGSSYNEQF
>TRBV19|-
ASSPQGFLNTEAF
>TRBV28|-
ASSLVPETQY
>TRBV29-1|-
SGDPGTNNGYT
>TRBV18|-
ASSPMYDSGYNEQF
>TRBV12-5|TRBD2
ASGLVLAGASGETQY
>TRBV10-2|-
ASYDGSSYEQY
>TRBV6-8|-
ARPGRPREKLF
>TRBV10-2|-
ASSSGEAYNEQF
>TRBV9|-
ASSGTDWYQETQY
>TRBV30|TRBD1
AWSVQGAKSYT
>TRBV29-1|TRBD1
SVSRTGSNTEAF
>TRBV4-1|-
ASSQDNGGSSNSPLH
>TRBV28|-
ASSPPPFTGPEAF
>TRBV10-2|-
ASSESDGVYEQY
>TRBV15|-
ATSSRASSSYNEQF
>TRBV11-3|TRBD2
ASSLEGLAGGRNEQF
>TRBV6-8|TRBD1
ASRNRQGAHLNEQY
>TRBV25-1|-
ASLASRDPHEKLF
>TRBV29-1|TRBD2
SVEVEAGSEQF
>TRBV19|-
ASTTPLHTEAF
>TRBV11-3|-
ASSLVAGAMYQPQH
>TRBV2|TRBD1
ASLGGGQGGYEQY
>TRBV14|-
ASSPTGNSGANVLT
>TRBV23-1|-
ASSREGDQPQH
>TRBV19|-
ASSLTPTYEQY
>TRBV6-1|TRBD1
ASSEDRGNYGYT
>TRBV14|-
ASSEPGAGNTIY